This TCR beta chain was profiled in a study of CD8 T cells in ankylosing spondylitis. This clonotype has more than one count but fewer than ten. Antigen specificity is unknown. Quantitative molecular-barcoded 5'-RACE generated the TCR beta libraries. In TCRdb, the 5' RACE reads were re-called with MiXCR into one record per CDR3 protein. The sample lists 200,000 or so distinct CDR3 sequences; 10% to 15% were seen once. General study points: The authors reported significant enrichment of disease-linked clones in matched ankylosing spondylitis synovial fluid. There was a TCR beta motif, made of eight highly homologous variants, that appeared characteristic of ankylosing spondylitis blood.

The sequenced material came from blood, either unsorted or a sorted T cell fraction (not recorded which). The sequence came from a female donor with ankylosing spondylitis or in good health (not recorded which).

The CDR3 nucleotides read TGTGCCAGCAGTACTCCGGGAGGGCAGGGCTCCTACAATGAGCAGTTCTTC. Translation gives CASSTPGGQGSYNEQFF. The gene calls are TRBV28 and TRBJ2-1; 8 bases align to TRBD2. From germline, CDR1 is MDHEN and CDR2 SYDVKM. The CDR3 totals 17 residues. V was pared by 5 bases and J by 0 bases, with 9 bases of the junction left unmatched.